This entry features one T cell receptor (beta chain) sequence. This clone's antigen is unknown. There are no base qualities to consult, and no much larger clone falls within one base. Trimming at the junction amounts to 4 bases on V and 1 base on J, and the germline ends lie 9 bases apart. The CDR3 measures 14 amino acids from cysteine to phenylalanine. Only the CDR3 portion is preserved as DNA: 42 bases, with reading frame beginning at the first base. The germline V gene (reference sequence) specifies SGHNT as CDR1 and YYREEE as CDR2. Receptors were amplified or captured by the immunoSEQ multiplex PCR assay. TCRdb mirrors the immuneACCESS table, restricted to in-frame sequences. Some clones are absent from its copies; in checked studies, under half trace to an unresolved V gene, and the reason for the others is unknown. The sample yields hundreds of thousands of clones; about nine tenths were counted once. More than 6% of the sample belongs to the ten largest clones.

The data originate from a study of control samples from healthy donors and cancer patients (dated by TCRdb to 2019 to 2021). The sequenced sample consisted of PBMCs. The sequence was collected from a man between 40 and 49 years old with head and neck cancer. This chain is built from TRBV5-4 and TRBJ1-5, with the D gene call left open. The DNA is TGTGCCAGCAGCAGGCGAGGAAGCAATCAGCCCCAGCATTTT. The translation is CASSRRGSNQPQHF.